This entry lists 31 T cell receptor beta chains sequenced from one sample in a study of cytomegalovirus exposure and HLA in healthy donors. In the PCR, 60 Vbeta and 13 Jbeta primers were used. The data were produced by immunoSEQ multiplex PCR, yet TCRdb's version contains in-frame clones alone and is incomplete. This sample carries about 67,000 clones, approximately 90% of them seen once, and the ten largest clones take over 10%. The sequencing sample was made of PBMCs. The receptors here all came from a woman in her 30s in good health and CMV-seropositive.

The CDR3 loop is CASSFAQGVYGYTF. CDR3 DNA sequence: TGTGCCAGCAGCTTTGCACAGGGGGTGTATGGCTACACCTTC. J is TRBJ1-2 and V is TRBV13, with 8 positions matching TRBD1. The V gene's germline CDR1 is PRHDT and CDR2 FYEKMQ (reference sequence). Losses at the gene ends were 3 bases for V and 5 bases for J; bases not matched to a gene: 5. This CDR3 has 14 residues.

The chain recombines TRBV6-5 with TRBJ1-1; 7 nucleotides line up with TRBD1. Trimming cost V 5 bases and J 5 bases; bases outside gene matches: 5. CDR3 length equals 13 residues. Germline assignment: CDR1 MNHEY and CDR2 SVGAGI. CDR3 in amino acids: CASSQGVSTEAFF. CDR3 sequence (DNA): TGTGCCAGCAGTCAGGGGGTTTCTACTGAAGCTTTCTTT.

This clone was seen just once. The chain joins TRBV11-2 to TRBJ1-1, with 7 bases lining up with TRBD1. The CDR3 runs to 14 residues. V shed 0 bases and J 6 bases; nucleotides not matched to a gene: 4. Germline V gene sequence: CDR1 SGHAT, CDR2 FQNNGV. CDR3 sequence reads: CASSLEGGDAEAFF. CDR3 coding DNA: TGTGCCAGCAGCTTAGAAGGGGGCGATGCTGAAGCTTTCTTT.

The rearrangement uses TRBV19 and TRBJ1-1; 8 bases align to TRBD1. CDR1 and CDR2 (germline): LNHDA, SQIVND (reference sequence). After removal of 5 bases from V and 5 bases from J, the junction contained 19 bases not matched to a gene. The CDR3 loop spans 18 amino acids. The CDR3 sequence is CASSPRTGSFLGRTEAFF. Here the CDR3 DNA reads TGTGCCAGTAGTCCCCGGACAGGGTCGTTTCTAGGTCGGACTGAAGCTTTCTTT.

This clone was counted once. The chain joins TRBV6-5 to TRBJ2-3, with 8 bases matching TRBD2. V shed 6 bases and J 1 base; nucleotides not matched to a gene: 6. The germline V gene has CDR1 MNHEY and CDR2 SVGAGI. The CDR3 is made up of 15 amino acids. The CDR3 nucleotides are TGTGCCAGCAGCTTTAGGGGACTAGGCACAGATACGCAGTATTTT. It specifies CASSFRGLGTDTQYF.

The rearrangement uses TRBV4-1 and TRBJ2-5; 9 nucleotides agree with TRBD1. Trimming at V came to 4 bases and at J to 1 base, leaving 10 bases not matched to a gene. The CDR3 extends over 17 amino acids. Germline V CDR1 and CDR2: MGHRA, YSYEKL. The CDR3 loop reads CASSLYNLQGAQETQYF. The DNA for the CDR3 is TGCGCCAGCAGCCTATATAACCTACAGGGGGCCCAAGAGACCCAGTACTTC.

Of note for this clone: One junction end disagrees with the germline gene, perhaps due to a read error. CDR3 bases: TGCGCCAGCAGTTTTACTAGCCGACCCTTC. Its protein is CASSFTSRPF. This rearrangement joins TRBV23-1 to TRBJ2-7; D perhaps matches TRBD2 (6 bases). TRBV23-1 is reported as an ORF; its role is uncertain. The CDR3 has 10 residues.

This clone has more than one count but fewer than ten. Other DNA sequences in this sample translate to the same CDR3. The chain combines TRBV7-8 with TRBJ1-2, with 9 bases matching TRBD1. Germline V gene lookup returns CDR1 SGHVS and CDR2 FQNEAQ. The length of the CDR3 is 15 residues. V lost 2 bases and J lost 5; bases outside the gene matches: 6. Here the CDR3 DNA reads TGTGCCAGCAGCTTAACAGGACAGGGGAATTATGGCTACACCTTC. Protein product: CASSLTGQGNYGYTF.

The chain carries TRBV29-1 and TRBJ2-7; TRBD2 matches 9 bases. The CDR3 covers 13 residues. V shed 7 bases and J 6 bases; nucleotides not matched to a gene: 10. CDR1 SQVTM and CDR2 ANQGSEA come from the germline V gene. The CDR3 DNA sequence: TGCAGCGCTAGGGGACTAGCTTTGGGCGAGCAGTACTTC. Encoded protein: CSARGLALGEQYF.

The CDR3 DNA follows: TGTGCCAGCTCACCCTTCACAGATACGCAGTATTTT. This sequence encodes CASSPFTDTQYF. This chain links TRBV18 with TRBJ2-3; D is uncertain. CDR3 length equals 12 residues. Germline lookup yields CDR1 KGHSH and CDR2 LQKENI. V lost 3 bases and J lost 2, with 3 bases in between.

The CDR3 protein is CASSRDRDTDTQYF. The CDR3 coding sequence is TGTGCCAGCAGCCGCGATCGGGACACAGATACGCAGTATTTT. This sequence joins TRBV6-4 and TRBJ2-3; perhaps TRBD2 as D (5 bases). This CDR3 region has 14 residues. Trimming took off 6 bases at V and 2 bases at J, with 12 bases between the two ends. Germline CDR1 and CDR2: MRHNA and SNTAGT.

CDR3 nucleotides: TGTGCCATCGCCAGGGGCAATGAGCAGTTCTTC. It yields the protein CAIARGNEQFF. The V gene is TRBV6-5, the J gene TRBJ2-1, with a tentative D call TRBD1 (6 bases). CDR1 MNHEY and CDR2 SVGAGI come from the germline V gene. V lost 10 bases and J 6 bases, leaving 10 bases between the germline ends. The CDR3 has 11 amino acids.

The chain uses TRBV7-9 and TRBJ2-3; 10 bases match TRBD2. The germline V gene encodes CDR1 SEHNR and CDR2 FQNEAQ (reference sequence). V shed 2 bases, J shed 4 bases, and the junction held 3 bases outside the gene matches. This CDR3 region has 15 residues. The chain's CDR3 is CASSLRLAGADTQYF. The CDR3 DNA reads as TGTGCCAGCAGCTTAAGGCTAGCGGGAGCAGATACGCAGTATTTT.

This chain links TRBV15 with TRBJ1-5; 7 bases fit TRBD1. The CDR3 is 13 residues long. J gave up 11 bases and V 0 bases, and 4 bases lay outside the gene matches. CDR1 and CDR2 from the germline V gene are LNHNV and YYDKDF (reference sequence). The CDR3 DNA follows: TGTGCCACCAGCAGAGATTCGACAGGGACCCAGCATTTT. It codes for CATSRDSTGTQHF.

This clone was observed a few times. This rearrangement joins TRBV27 to TRBJ2-3, with 12 bases identical to TRBD2. The junction had 2 bases not matched to a gene; V was cut back by 5 bases and J by 5 bases. This CDR3 has 14 amino acids. The V gene's germline CDR1 is MNHEY and CDR2 SMNVEV (reference sequence). In nucleotides, the CDR3 is TGTGCCAGCAGTGCGACTAGCGGGAGAGATACGCAGTATTTT. Its translation is CASSATSGRDTQYF.

In this sample, this clone turned up once. This sequence joins TRBV30 and TRBJ2-7, with TRBD2 as a possible D gene (7 bases). Germline values: CDR1 GTSNPN, CDR2 SVGIG (reference sequence). The CDR3 totals 15 residues. V was pared by 0 bases and J by 4 bases, with 16 bases between. CDR3 region: CAWSVREGGGYEQYF. DNA of the CDR3: TGTGCCTGGAGTGTACGAGAGGGGGGGGGATACGAGCAGTACTTC.

The chain recombines TRBV20-1 with TRBJ1-2, with a possible D match to TRBD1 (6 bases). CDR3 length: 11 residues. V was cut by 3 bases and J by 4 bases, with 6 bases left in between. CDR1 DFQATT and CDR2 SNEGSKA come from the germline V gene (reference sequence). CDR3 DNA: TGCAGTGCTAGCAGGGGCTATGGCTACACCTTC. Its translation is CSASRGYGYTF.

The chain employs TRBV19 and TRBJ1-1; D might be TRBD1 (6 bases). This CDR3 is 16 amino acids long. V gave up 3 bases and J gave up 4 bases, with 18 bases separating them. Per germline, CDR1 LNHDA and CDR2 SQIVND (reference sequence). CDR3 protein: CASSIAGAGPITEAFF. CDR3 nucleotide sequence: TGTGCCAGTAGTATCGCGGGGGCAGGCCCGATCACTGAAGCTTTCTTT.

The chain's CDR3 is CASSSGQVAGQPQHF. CDR3 DNA: TGTGCCAGCAGCTCGGGACAGGTTGCAGGTCAGCCCCAGCATTTT. The rearrangement uses TRBV7-2 and TRBJ1-5; 8 bases are shared with TRBD1. The V segment lost 4 bases and the J segment 6 bases; nucleotides outside the gene matches: 8. Germline CDR1 and CDR2: SGHTA and FQGNSA. This CDR3 contains 15 residues.

This clone occurred once. The V and J genes are TRBV5-1 and TRBJ2-7; 10 bases fit TRBD1. CDR3 length equals 16 residues. V was pared by 1 base and J by 3 bases, with 7 bases of the junction left unmatched. Germline V lookup: CDR1 SGHRS, CDR2 YFSETQ. The CDR3 loop is CASSLFMGQGNYEQYF. Here the CDR3 DNA reads TGCGCCAGCAGCTTGTTCATGGGACAGGGGAACTACGAGCAGTACTTC.

This rearrangement joins TRBV6-6 to TRBJ2-1; TRBD2 agrees at 9 bases. The CDR3 spans 14 residues. CDR1 and CDR2 from the germline V gene are MNHNY and SVGAGI (reference sequence). V was pared by 2 bases and J by 6 bases, with 2 bases of the junction left unmatched. The CDR3 protein is CASSYAGGFNEQFF. The CDR3 nucleotides are TGTGCCAGCAGTTACGCGGGAGGGTTCAATGAGCAGTTCTTC.

This clone came up once. The CDR3 DNA reads TGTGCCAGCAGCTTGGTTGTAGGGGGCTACGAGCAGTACTTC. Translating gives CASSLVVGGYEQYF. The chain has TRBV5-6 and TRBJ2-5; perhaps TRBD1 as D (6 bases). The J call could be wrong; TRBJ2-7 is a better fit for the DNA end. In germline, CDR1 is SGHDT, CDR2 YYEEEE. CDR3 length: 14 residues.

The chain joins TRBV6-5 to TRBJ1-2, with D perhaps matching TRBD1 (5 bases). Per germline, CDR1 MNHEY and CDR2 SVGAGI. The CDR3 length is 15 residues. The V end lost 0 bases, the J end lost 7 bases, and 15 bases lay between the germline ends. CDR3 bases: TGTGCCAGCAGTTACTCGAACTCTGGGGGGGGTGGCTACACCTTC. This codes for CASSYSNSGGGGYTF.

This rearrangement joins TRBV27 to TRBJ2-3, with 7 bases matching TRBD2. V shed 7 bases, J shed 5 bases, and the junction held 6 bases outside the gene matches. Germline V CDR1 and CDR2: MNHEY, SMNVEV (reference sequence). The CDR3 covers 13 residues. This chain's CDR3 is CASMASGIDTQYF. The CDR3 nucleotides read TGTGCCAGCATGGCTAGCGGTATAGATACGCAGTATTTT.

The chain carries TRBV7-9 and TRBJ1-2; possible D gene TRBD1, 6 bases. Germline V gene sequence: CDR1 SEHNR, CDR2 FQNEAQ (reference sequence). Deletions cut 5 bases from V and 3 bases from J, with 10 bases between. This CDR3 has 13 amino acids. The CDR3 DNA reads as TGTGCCAGCAGCACAGGGATGTACTATGGCTACACCTTC. Translated, it gives CASSTGMYYGYTF.

V and J are TRBV6-6 and TRBJ2-5; D might be TRBD1 (6 bases). Trimming took 6 bases from V and 5 from J, leaving 16 bases between them. CDR3 length equals 14 residues. CDR1 is MNHNY and CDR2 is SVGAGI in the germline V gene (reference sequence). This chain's CDR3 is CASRRGQLDETQYF. CDR3 DNA sequence: TGTGCCAGCAGAAGGGGACAATTAGACGAGACCCAGTACTTC.

This chain joins TRBV7-2 and TRBJ2-7; possibly TRBD2 for D (5 bases). V was trimmed by 4 bases and J by 1 base, leaving 11 bases between them. This CDR3 region has 14 residues. Germline V gene data show CDR1 as SGHTA and CDR2 as FQGNSA. CDR3 sequence (DNA): TGTGCCAGCAGCTCCTTAGCGAATTCCTACGAGCAGTACTTC. It yields the protein CASSSLANSYEQYF.

The chain recombines TRBV5-5 with TRBJ1-1, with D perhaps TRBD1 (6 bases). Germline CDR1 reads SGHKS; CDR2 reads YYEKEE (reference sequence). The CDR3 runs 15 residues. V lost 2 bases and J 2 bases, leaving 13 bases between the germline ends. DNA for the CDR3: TGTGCCAGCAGCTTCCCGACAGGCTTAAACACTGAAGCTTTCTTT. This encodes CASSFPTGLNTEAFF.

This clone was seen just once. This chain uses TRBV5-1 with TRBJ1-1; 9 bases match TRBD1. The CDR3 spans 16 residues. V shed 1 base and J 1 base; nucleotides not matched to a gene: 5. Germline V gives CDR1 SGHRS, CDR2 YFSETQ. The CDR3 DNA sequence: TGCGCCAGCAGCTTGCGACAGGGGGGTCAGAACACTGAAGCTTTCTTT. Translation: CASSLRQGGQNTEAFF.

The DNA for the CDR3 is TGTGCCAGCAGCTTCGGACAGAAGAACACTGAAGCTTTCTTT. The encoded protein is CASSFGQKNTEAFF. J is TRBJ1-1 and V is TRBV9; D possibly corresponds to TRBD1 (6 bases). Germline loops: CDR1 SGDLS, CDR2 YYNGEE. The CDR3 length is 14 residues. Trimming stripped 4 bases from V and 1 base from J, with 11 bases between. The full variable domain, with the rest looked up from reference TRBV9 and TRBJ1-1, is DSGVTQTPKHLITATGQRVTLRCSPRSGDLSVYWYQQSLDQGLQFLIQYYNGEERAKGNILERFSAQQFPDLHSELNLSSLELGDSALYFCASSFGQKNTEAFFGQGTRLTVV.

The chain uses TRBV7-3 and TRBJ2-7; 11 nucleotides line up with TRBD2. CDR1 and CDR2 (germline): SGHTA, FQGTGA. The CDR3 has 14 residues. V lost 4 bases to trimming and J lost 5 bases; unmatched junction nucleotides: 4. DNA for the CDR3: TGTGCCAGCAGCTCCCATAGCGGGAGGGACGAGCAGTACTTC. Translation: CASSSHSGRDEQYF.